These T cell receptor beta chains were read from a single sample in a study of T cell clonotyping in hematopoietic cell transplantation. Sequencing was performed with immunoSEQ multiplex PCR; in TCRdb, only in-frame clones are kept and a portion is missing. The repertoire holds over 10,000 clones, roughly 53% seen once, with over 9.5% in the top ten. The material sequenced was peripheral blood mononuclear cells. The receptor source for this set is a man aged 50 or older in good health. Some clones in this sample may be carry-over from other donors' samples. The CDR3 runs from the conserved cysteine through the conserved F or W. Each record gives: J gene, V gene, D gene, clone size, CDR3 protein, CDR3 DNA. A D gene is named only where the DNA matches it firmly. The size field is filled for only some rows; it gives once, few, many or a size class.

>TRBJ1-4|TRBV7-8|.|.
CASSLGASANEKLFF
TGTGCCAGCAGCTTGGGTGCCAGTGCTAATGAAAAACTGTTTTTT
>TRBJ1-2|TRBV9|.|.
CASSVNRDGYTF
TGTGCCAGCAGCGTAAACAGAGACGGCTACACCTTC
>TRBJ1-2|TRBV4-3|.|few
CASSQDTRGADGYTF
TGCGCCAGCAGCCAAGATACTCGGGGGGCAGATGGCTACACCTTC
>TRBJ1-4|TRBV5-1|.|few
CASSAFRPNEKLFF
TGCGCCAGCAGCGCCTTTAGGCCCAATGAAAAACTGTTTTTT
>TRBJ2-2|TRBV19|TRBD2|.
CASSIGGAGELFF
TGTGCCAGTAGTATCGGGGGGGCTGGGGAGCTGTTTTTT
>TRBJ1-5|TRBV28|.|.
CASSFGVSQPQHF
TGTGCCAGCAGTTTCGGAGTAAGTCAGCCCCAGCATTTT
>TRBJ1-6|TRBV5-1|TRBD1|.
CASTEQGNSPLHF
TGCGCCAGCACCGAACAGGGGAATTCACCCCTCCACTTT
>TRBJ1-2|TRBV6-1|TRBD1|.
CASSETAGTEYGYTF
TGTGCCAGCAGTGAAACCGCCGGGACAGAGTATGGCTACACCTTC
>TRBJ2-3|TRBV30|TRBD2|.
CAWSVFAGDFGFTDTQYF
TGTGCCTGGAGTGTATTCGCGGGAGATTTTGGATTCACAGATACGCAGTATTTT
>TRBJ2-1|TRBV25-1|TRBD2|once
CASSTGGRALGSEQFF
TGTGCCAGCAGTACAGGCGGGAGGGCCCTTGGATCTGAGCAGTTCTTC
>TRBJ1-5|TRBV27|.|.
CASGSLGQPQHF
TGTGCCAGCGGGTCTCTGGGGCAGCCCCAGCATTTT